The 12 T cell receptor beta chains given below trace back to one sample, sequenced in a study of blood T cell repertoires in COVID-19. Profiling relied on immunoSEQ multiplex PCR, and the TCRdb table lists in-frame clones only, not all of them. The sample yields 150,000 to 200,000 clones, 89% seen once. Sequenced material: peripheral blood. The receptors here all came from a man in his forties with acute or convalescent COVID-19.

The chain uses TRBV18 and TRBJ1-2; maybe TRBD1 (6 bases). The V end lost 3 bases, the J end lost 0 bases, and 8 bases lay between the germline ends. The V gene's germline CDR1 is KGHSH and CDR2 LQKENI. This CDR3 has 14 amino acids. This CDR3 is CASSPDSTNYGYTF. CDR3 bases: TGTGCCAGCTCACCGGACAGCACTAACTATGGCTACACCTTC. Combining the CDR3 with reference TRBV18 and TRBJ1-2 gives the whole variable domain NAGVMQNPRHLVRRRGQEARLRCSPMKGHSHVYWYRQLPEEGLKFMVYLQKENIIDESGMPKERFSAEFPKEGPSILRIQQVVRGDSAAYFCASSPDSTNYGYTFGSGTRLTVV.

V usage is TRBV18 and J usage is TRBJ1-1; D possibly corresponds to TRBD1 (5 bases). Germline CDR1 is KGHSH and CDR2 is LQKENI. The ends were cut back, 6 bases at V and 4 bases at J, with 21 bases in the middle. The CDR3 has 16 amino acids. The CDR3: CASSPFDSTGGTEAFF. The CDR3 DNA follows: TGTGCCAGCTCGCCTTTTGACAGCACGGGGGGCACTGAAGCTTTCTTT.

This chain joins TRBV29-1 and TRBJ1-1, with D unresolved. The CDR3 is 14 residues long. Between the trimmed V and J ends, which lost 1 base and 3 bases, there was a span of 12 bases. Germline CDR1 is SQVTM and CDR2 is ANQGSEA. Here the CDR3 reads CSVEVWADYTEAFF. CDR3 nucleotide sequence: TGCAGCGTTGAAGTGTGGGCAGATTACACTGAAGCTTTCTTT.

The genes are TRBV12-3 or TRBV12-4 and TRBJ1-4; D is unresolved. Deletions cut 6 bases from V and 3 bases from J, with 5 bases between. The CDR3 is 12 residues long. DNA of the CDR3: TGTGCCAGCAGGGCGGCTAATGAAAAACTGTTTTTT. It encodes CASRAANEKLFF.

CDR3 sequence: CASSAPGRGGVSPLHF. Here the CDR3 DNA reads TGTGCCAGCAGTGCCCCGGGACGGGGAGGGGTATCACCCCTCCACTTT. This sequence joins TRBV2 and TRBJ1-6; maybe TRBD1 (5 bases). Trimming shortened V by 4 bases and J by 10 bases, and 20 bases separated the two germline ends. This CDR3 region has 16 residues. Germline loops: CDR1 SNHLY, CDR2 FYNNEI.

CDR3 residues: CSVGQGASYGYTF. In nucleotides, the CDR3 is TGCAGCGTTGGGCAGGGGGCTAGTTATGGCTACACCTTC. The chain joins TRBV29-1 to TRBJ1-2; TRBD1 matches at 8 bases. The CDR3 runs 13 residues. Per the germline V gene, CDR1 is SQVTM and CDR2 is ANQGSEA. Trimming removed 4 bases from V and 5 bases from J; junction bases left unmatched: 6.

The V gene is TRBV7-2, the J gene TRBJ1-4; the match to TRBD1 covers 8 bases. After removal of 4 bases from V and 10 bases from J, the junction contained 14 bases not matched to a gene. CDR1 is SGHTA, CDR2 FQGNSA, per germline. The CDR3 is 16 amino acids. The CDR3 here is CASSYPLGQGMGKLFF. DNA of the CDR3: TGTGCCAGCAGCTATCCTTTAGGACAGGGTATGGGAAAACTGTTTTTT.

The chain combines TRBV2 with TRBJ2-3; 7 bases agree with TRBD2. The junction had 11 bases not matched to a gene; V was cut back by 6 bases and J by 2 bases. CDR1 and CDR2 from the germline V gene are SNHLY and FYNNEI. CDR3 length: 16 residues. CDR3 nucleotide sequence: TGTGCCAGCAGCCCACCCGGAAGCGGGGTCACAGATACGCAGTATTTT. As protein: CASSPPGSGVTDTQYF.

The genes are TRBV11-2 and TRBJ1-2, with TRBD1 matching over 7 bases. With V trimmed by 5 bases and J by 2 bases, 11 bases remained unmatched. This CDR3 has 16 residues. Per the germline V gene, CDR1 is SGHAT and CDR2 is FQNNGV. This CDR3 is CASSGVGGTANYGYTF. The CDR3 DNA reads as TGTGCCAGCAGCGGAGTAGGCGGGACAGCCAACTATGGCTACACCTTC.

This clone was detected a few times. CDR3 coding DNA: TGTGCCAGCAGCACCGGGACAACCTATCAGCCCCAGCATTTT. It codes for CASSTGTTYQPQHF. V and J are TRBV6-5 and TRBJ1-5, with D perhaps matching TRBD1 (6 bases). V was shortened by 6 bases and J by 5 bases, with 14 bases between the two germline ends. The length of the CDR3 is 14 residues. Germline V CDR1 and CDR2: MNHEY, SVGAGI.

This clone was detected once. CDR3 loop: CASSLRQGAEAFF. The CDR3 bases are TGTGCCAGCAGCTTAAGACAGGGGGCGGAAGCTTTCTTT. The chain employs TRBV7-9 and TRBJ1-1, with 10 nucleotides matching TRBD1. This CDR3 spans 13 amino acids. Trimming cost V 2 bases and J 8 bases; bases outside gene matches: 2. CDR1 is SEHNR, CDR2 FQNEAQ, per germline (reference sequence).

The rearrangement uses TRBV2 and TRBJ2-5; 12 bases map to TRBD2. The germline CDR1 and CDR2 sequences are SNHLY and FYNNEI. V lost 9 bases, J lost 2 bases, and 1 base stayed unmatched. CDR3 length: 13 amino acids. CDR3 amino acids: CASGLAGQETQYF. The CDR3 DNA is TGTGCCAGTGGACTAGCGGGACAAGAGACCCAGTACTTC.